Each of the 22 T cell receptor beta chains below was sequenced from the same sample in a study of T cell repertoires in cytomegalovirus infection. TCRdb fed the reads into MiXCR, producing one record per CDR3 protein. Of 150,000 to 160,000 distinct CDR3 sequences in the sample, around 20% were seen once. The sample consisted of PBMCs. All receptors come from a human donor in good health (CMV status not recorded). Some clones in this sample may be carry-over from other donors' samples.

The chain employs TRBV9 and TRBJ2-1; D ambiguous. V was trimmed by 4 bases and J by 0 bases, leaving 14 bases between them. Germline CDR1 and CDR2: SGDLS and YYNGEE. The CDR3 has 16 residues. The CDR3 loop is CASSTTAGSSYNEQFF. In nucleotides, the CDR3 is TGTGCCAGCAGCACCACCGCAGGCAGCTCCTACAATGAGCAGTTCTTC.

The chain recombines TRBV4-1 with TRBJ2-7; no firm D call. Trimming left V 3 bases short and J 2 bases short, with 14 bases between. This CDR3 region has 15 residues. Germline assignment: CDR1 MGHRA and CDR2 YSYEKL. CDR3 residues: CASSQSTVMAYEQYF. The CDR3 DNA reads as TGCGCCAGCAGCCAGTCTACAGTGATGGCCTACGAGCAGTACTTC.

J is TRBJ1-4 and V is TRBV20-1; D not resolved. The V end lost 0 bases, the J end lost 4 bases, and 9 bases lay between the germline ends. Per germline, CDR1 DFQATT and CDR2 SNEGSKA (reference sequence). This CDR3 is built from 14 residues. The CDR3 DNA follows: TGCAGTGCTAGAGATAACTACGGTAATGAAAAACTGTTTTTT. Its translation is CSARDNYGNEKLFF.

This clonotype was seen many times. The gene calls are TRBV6-1 and TRBJ1-1; D perhaps matches TRBD1 (5 bases). The V gene lost 10 bases and the J gene lost 4 bases, with 10 bases spanning the gap. Germline CDR1 is MNHNS and CDR2 is SASEGT. The CDR3 is 11 residues long. This CDR3 reads CATPRGTEAFF. In nucleotides, the CDR3 is TGTGCCACCCCGAGGGGCACTGAAGCTTTCTTT.

This clonotype was seen many times. The gene calls are TRBV7-8 and TRBJ1-2, with 7 bases identical to TRBD1. Germline-derived CDR1 and CDR2 are SGHVS and FQNEAQ. V lost 5 bases to trimming and J lost 2 bases; unmatched junction nucleotides: 5. This CDR3 is built from 14 residues. The CDR3 protein is CASSPGQMNYGYTF. The CDR3 DNA reads TGTGCCAGCAGCCCGGGACAGATGAACTATGGCTACACCTTC. The full variable domain, completed using reference TRBV7-8 and TRBJ1-2, is GAGVSQSPRYKVAKRGQDVALRCDPISGHVSLFWYQQALGQGPEFLTYFQNEAQLDKSGLPSDRFFAERPEGSVSTLKIQRTQQEDSAVYLCASSPGQMNYGYTFGSGTRLTVV.

Many counts were recorded for this clonotype. The CDR3 DNA is TGTGCCAGCAGCTTAAGGGTCGGGGAGCTGTTTTTT. Residues: CASSLRVGELFF. The gene calls are TRBV7-6 and TRBJ2-2; the D is unclear. Germline-derived CDR1 and CDR2 are SGHVS and FNYEAQ. V shed 2 bases and J shed 7 bases, with 5 bases lying between them. The CDR3 is made up of 12 amino acids.

This clonotype was seen only a few times. This sequence joins TRBV2 and TRBJ1-4; D perhaps matches TRBD1 (5 bases). This CDR3 is built from 15 residues. Trimming took 3 bases from V and 8 from J, leaving 16 bases between them. CDR1 and CDR2 (germline): SNHLY, FYNNEI. This CDR3 is CASSEVEGPFEKLFF. CDR3 DNA: TGTGCCAGCAGTGAGGTTGAGGGGCCGTTCGAAAAACTGTTTTTT.

J is TRBJ2-3 and V is TRBV11-3; unclear D gene. There are 13 residues in the CDR3. Germline V gene sequence: CDR1 SGHNT, CDR2 YENEEA. V was shortened by 5 bases and J by 6 bases, with 12 bases between the two germline ends. The CDR3 sequence is CASSLGPLDTQYF. The DNA for the CDR3 is TGTGCCAGCAGCCTAGGCCCGTTGGATACGCAGTATTTT.

The chain employs TRBV9 and TRBJ2-5, with 7 bases fitting TRBD2. J was trimmed by 7 bases and V by 0 bases; bases with no gene match: 12. Germline V gives CDR1 SGDLS, CDR2 YYNGEE. This CDR3 is 16 amino acids long. The DNA for the CDR3 is TGTGCCAGCAGCGTAGCGGCCCTAGCGGCGGTCGGGACCCAGTACTTC. This gives the protein CASSVAALAAVGTQYF.

The chain is built from TRBV15 and TRBJ2-1; no definite D call. Between the trimmed V and J ends, which lost 1 base and 4 bases, there was a span of 11 bases. The CDR3 has 15 amino acids. Per the germline V gene, CDR1 is LNHNV and CDR2 is YYDKDF (reference sequence). The CDR3 nucleotides are TGTGCCACCAGCAGAGGCGACGGCCTGTACAATGAGCAGTTCTTC. Translating it yields CATSRGDGLYNEQFF.

J is TRBJ2-2 and V is TRBV7-2; D is perhaps TRBD2 (7 bases). V lost 8 bases and J 7 bases, leaving 20 bases between the germline ends. Germline V gene lookup returns CDR1 SGHTA and CDR2 FQGNSA. This CDR3 spans 15 amino acids. This chain's CDR3 is CASGGRAGGHGELFF. CDR3 coding DNA: TGTGCCAGCGGGGGGCGTGCCGGGGGGCACGGGGAGCTGTTTTTT.

Concerning this clonotype itself: The junction and the germline gene differ at one end; a read error may be behind it. CDR3 region: CASSKGLAGVDTRYF. CDR3 nucleotides: TGTGCCAGCAGCAAGGGACTAGCGGGGGTGGATACGCGGTATTTT. V usage is TRBV7-2 and J usage is TRBJ2-3; 14 bases agree with TRBD2. The CDR3 runs to 15 residues. Germline V gene lookup returns CDR1 SGHTA and CDR2 FQGNSA.

In its sample, this clonotype was seen a few times. This chain joins TRBV28 and TRBJ2-7; 9 bases map to TRBD1. Germline V gene sequence: CDR1 MDHEN, CDR2 SYDVKM. The junction had 3 bases not matched to a gene; V was cut back by 2 bases and J by 1 base. The CDR3 is made up of 15 amino acids. DNA of the CDR3: TGTGCCAGCAGTTTAGACAGGGGGGATTCCTACGAGCAGTACTTC. Amino acids: CASSLDRGDSYEQYF.

This clonotype was seen only a few times. J is TRBJ1-6 and V is TRBV28; possibly TRBD1 for D (6 bases). The V gene lost 3 bases and the J gene lost 7 bases, with 19 bases spanning the gap. Germline-derived CDR1 and CDR2 are MDHEN and SYDVKM. The CDR3 length is 17 residues. This chain's CDR3 is CASSLSWVEQGNSPLHF. In DNA, the CDR3 is TGTGCCAGCAGTTTGAGTTGGGTCGAACAGGGAAATTCACCCCTCCACTTT.

This clonotype was observed many times. The chain has TRBV7-2 and TRBJ2-5; 10 bases align to TRBD2. CDR3 size: 17 residues. Germline values: CDR1 SGHTA, CDR2 FQGNSA. The V and J ends lost 5 bases and 1 base, in that order; junction bases with no gene match: 10. DNA for the CDR3: TGTGCCAGCAGCACGGCTAGCGGGAGTCGGGGCCAAGAGACCCAGTACTTC. Translated, it gives CASSTASGSRGQETQYF.

The V gene is TRBV11-3, the J gene TRBJ2-3, with D unclear. The germline CDR1 and CDR2 sequences are SGHNT and YENEEA. V was cut by 2 bases and J by 2 bases, with 5 bases left in between. There are 13 residues in the CDR3. CDR3 nucleotide sequence: TGTGCCAGCAGCTTACATAACACAGATACGCAGTATTTT. This codes for CASSLHNTDTQYF.

The chain links TRBV6-2 or TRBV6-3 to TRBJ1-5; 7 bases agree with TRBD1. Germline CDR1 and CDR2: MNHEY and SVGEGT. There are 13 residues in the CDR3. V gave up 2 bases and J gave up 6 bases; unmatched junction bases: 1. CDR3 residues: CASSYAGGQPQHF. CDR3 coding DNA: TGTGCCAGCAGTTACGCAGGGGGTCAGCCCCAGCATTTT.

This clonotype was counted between two and nine times. The chain combines TRBV7-9 with TRBJ2-7; 8 bases map to TRBD1. V lost 5 bases and J lost 4; bases outside the gene matches: 7. The germline CDR1 and CDR2 sequences are SEHNR and FQNEAQ (reference sequence). The CDR3 covers 14 residues. The CDR3 region is CASSLTTGVYEQYF. DNA for the CDR3: TGTGCCAGCAGCCTAACGACAGGGGTGTACGAGCAGTACTTC. Looking up the rest from reference TRBV7-9 and TRBJ2-7 gives the full variable domain: DTGVSQNPRHKITKRGQNVTFRCDPISEHNRLYWYRQTLGQGPEFLTYFQNEAQLEKSRLLSDRFSAERPKGSFSTLEIQRTEQGDSAMYLCASSLTTGVYEQYFGPGTRLTVT.

This clonotype has a handful of counts. The V gene is TRBV20-1, the J gene TRBJ2-1; D possibly corresponds to TRBD2 (5 bases). This CDR3 is 14 amino acids long. Germline CDR1 is DFQATT and CDR2 is SNEGSKA (reference sequence). V was shortened by 3 bases and J by 8 bases, with 17 bases between the two germline ends. The CDR3 sequence: CSASLYGKADEQFF. CDR3 DNA: TGCAGTGCTAGTTTGTACGGGAAGGCAGATGAGCAGTTCTTC.

The chain recombines TRBV7-6 with TRBJ1-4; D might be TRBD1 (5 bases). Germline V gene sequence: CDR1 SGHVS, CDR2 FNYEAQ. The CDR3 sequence is 18 residues long. V was trimmed by 0 bases and J by 7 bases, leaving 21 bases between them. The CDR3 sequence: CASSLAEISGGGGEKLFF. The DNA for the CDR3 is TGTGCCAGCAGCTTAGCGGAAATCAGCGGCGGGGGAGGTGAAAAACTGTTTTTT.

CDR3 protein: CASSQDTSGIGNEQFF. The DNA for the CDR3 is TGTGCCAGCAGCCAAGATACTAGCGGGATTGGCAATGAGCAGTTCTTC. This chain links TRBV3-1 with TRBJ2-1; TRBD2 matches 10 bases. With V trimmed by 0 bases and J by 6 bases, 5 bases remained unmatched. The CDR3 has 16 residues. Germline V gives CDR1 LGHDT, CDR2 YNNKEL (reference sequence).

The gene calls are TRBV11-2 and TRBJ2-2; 9 bases line up with TRBD1. Trimming took 4 bases from V and 5 from J; bases not matched to a gene: 2. Germline V gene data show CDR1 as SGHAT and CDR2 as FQNNGV. This CDR3 comprises 14 residues. The CDR3 spells CASSWDRVTGELFF. CDR3 DNA: TGTGCCAGCAGCTGGGACAGGGTAACCGGGGAGCTGTTTTTT.